These 32 T cell receptor beta chains share one sample of origin, sequenced in a study of T cell responses to AZD1222 COVID-19 vaccine. Here immunoSEQ multiplex PCR was the method, and the copy in TCRdb shows in-frame clones only, minus some. Among over 100,000 clones listed, roughly nine tenths were seen once. The source was peripheral blood, collected on day 0 of AZD1222 vaccination. Receptors were obtained from an adult in good health.

The chain has TRBV5-6 and TRBJ2-2; 7 bases are a match to TRBD2. J lost 6 bases, V lost 0 bases, and 2 bases had no gene match. CDR3 size: 14 residues. Germline V gene data show CDR1 as SGHDT and CDR2 as YYEEEE. The chain's CDR3 is CASSLERGAGELFF. CDR3 sequence (DNA): TGTGCCAGCAGCTTGGAACGGGGGGCCGGGGAGCTGTTTTTT.

The chain is built from TRBV4-1 and TRBJ1-1; TRBD1 is a possible D gene (5 bases). The germline gives CDR1 MGHRA, CDR2 YSYEKL. The ends were cut back, 3 bases at V and 7 bases at J, with 21 bases in the middle. This CDR3 comprises 16 residues. CDR3: CASSQPPGPVGHEAFF. The CDR3 region has the DNA TGCGCCAGCAGCCAGCCTCCGGGACCCGTGGGCCATGAAGCTTTCTTT.

V and J are TRBV7-9 and TRBJ1-1; maybe TRBD1 (6 bases). Germline V lookup: CDR1 SEHNR, CDR2 FQNEAQ (reference sequence). The CDR3 extends over 14 amino acids. Trimming stripped 6 bases from V and 1 base from J, with 12 bases between. The CDR3 nucleotides read TGTGCCAGCAGTACCCAACAGGGGAACACTGAAGCTTTCTTT. Its translation is CASSTQQGNTEAFF.

The table lists this clone with a count of one. V usage is TRBV6-6 and J usage is TRBJ2-7; either TRBD1 or TRBD2 may supply D (11 bases each). Germline values: CDR1 MNHNY, CDR2 SVGAGI (reference sequence). This CDR3 comprises 18 residues. V shed 5 bases and J shed 5 bases, with 28 bases lying between them. CDR3 amino acids: CASSRPGTGGLAVHEQYF. The CDR3 nucleotides are TGTGCCAGCAGTCGTCCCGGGACAGGGGGACTAGCGGTCCACGAGCAGTACTTC.

The CDR3 region is CASREWTSGVYNEQFF. The CDR3 nucleotides are TGTGCCAGCAGAGAATGGACTAGCGGTGTCTACAATGAGCAGTTCTTC. The rearrangement joins TRBV6-1 to TRBJ2-1; 10 bases line up with TRBD2. Losses at the gene ends were 6 bases for V and 3 bases for J; bases not matched to a gene: 8. Per germline, CDR1 MNHNS and CDR2 SASEGT. The CDR3 totals 16 residues.

CDR3 sequence: CASSLERTVIPYNSPLHF. In nucleotides, the CDR3 is TGTGCCAGCAGCTTGGAAAGGACAGTAATTCCCTATAATTCACCCCTCCACTTT. The chain couples TRBV7-2 to TRBJ1-6; D might be TRBD1 (6 bases). This CDR3 region has 18 residues. Germline V gene data show CDR1 as SGHTA and CDR2 as FQGNSA. V was pared by 3 bases and J by 2 bases, with 17 bases between.

V usage is TRBV5-1 and J usage is TRBJ1-1; D unresolved. Germline CDR1 SGHRS, CDR2 YFSETQ. The V end was cut by 1 base, the J end by 0 bases, with 7 bases between. This CDR3 is built from 14 residues. The CDR3 loop is CASSLLRVNTEAFF. The CDR3 nucleotides are TGCGCCAGCAGCTTGTTACGGGTGAACACTGAAGCTTTCTTT.

This chain connects TRBV7-8 to TRBJ1-2; D possibly corresponds to TRBD1 (5 bases). In germline, CDR1 is SGHVS, CDR2 FQNEAQ. This CDR3 spans 15 amino acids. V was pared by 1 base and J by 5 bases, with 14 bases between. CDR3 in amino acids: CASSLGIGAGYGYTF. DNA of the CDR3: TGTGCCAGCAGCTTAGGGATAGGGGCTGGGTATGGCTACACCTTC.

This sequence joins TRBV7-9 and TRBJ1-6, with D perhaps TRBD1 (6 bases). CDR1 and CDR2 from the germline V gene are SEHNR and FQNEAQ (reference sequence). The CDR3 extends over 14 amino acids. V was shortened by 6 bases and J by 9 bases, with 15 bases between the two germline ends. CDR3 sequence reads: CASSPDRTTSPLHF. The CDR3 bases are TGTGCCAGCAGTCCGGACAGAACCACTTCACCCCTCCACTTT.

This clone was seen just once. The chain carries TRBV11-2 and TRBJ2-4, with 9 bases aligning to TRBD1. The V and J ends lost 0 bases and 2 bases, in that order; junction bases with no gene match: 11. The CDR3 consists of 19 residues. CDR1 is SGHAT and CDR2 is FQNNGV in the germline V gene. CDR3 residues: CASSLDHYGTGLTKNIQYF. DNA for the CDR3: TGTGCCAGCAGCTTAGACCACTACGGGACAGGGTTGACCAAAAACATTCAGTACTTC.

J is TRBJ2-1 and V is TRBV9; perhaps TRBD1 as D (6 bases). The CDR3 loop spans 15 amino acids. Germline lookup yields CDR1 SGDLS and CDR2 YYNGEE. The germline V and J ends were trimmed by 0 bases and 4 bases, with 11 bases remaining between them. The CDR3 region is CASSVGSGEYNEQFF. The CDR3 DNA reads TGTGCCAGCAGCGTAGGGTCAGGGGAGTACAATGAGCAGTTCTTC.

The rearrangement links TRBV7-8 to TRBJ1-1; 9 bases are a match to TRBD1. The CDR3 is 14 amino acids. Looked up from germline, CDR1 is SGHVS and CDR2 is FQNEAQ. After removal of 3 bases from V and 3 bases from J, the junction contained 2 bases not matched to a gene. As DNA, the CDR3 is TGTGCCAGCAGCTTTGACAGGGGGTACACTGAAGCTTTCTTT. It specifies CASSFDRGYTEAFF.

The rearrangement joins TRBV20-1 to TRBJ1-1; D is possibly TRBD1 (6 bases). V shed 3 bases and J shed 5 bases, with 16 bases lying between them. CDR3 size: 14 residues. Looked up from germline, CDR1 is DFQATT and CDR2 is SNEGSKA (reference sequence). The CDR3 bases are TGCAGTGCTAGTCGGCAGGGGATTCCGACTGAAGCTTTCTTT. Translated: CSASRQGIPTEAFF.

The chain couples TRBV12-3 or TRBV12-4 to TRBJ1-2, with no clear D. This CDR3 region has 13 residues. V gave up 1 base and J gave up 5 bases, with 8 bases separating them. Here the CDR3 DNA reads TGTGCCAGCAGTTTAGTCGGTGATTATGGCTACACCTTC. It codes for CASSLVGDYGYTF.

The chain has TRBV29-1 and TRBJ1-4; a weak D match, TRBD1 (5 bases). This CDR3 has 14 residues. Germline CDR1 SQVTM, CDR2 ANQGSEA. V lost 2 bases to trimming and J lost 10 bases, with 17 bases between them. The CDR3 here is CSVERDGGIGKLFF. The CDR3 DNA reads as TGCAGCGTTGAACGGGACGGCGGAATTGGAAAACTGTTTTTT.

This sequence joins TRBV11-2 and TRBJ1-5; possible D gene TRBD1, 6 bases. CDR1 is SGHAT, CDR2 FQNNGV, per germline. The germline V and J ends were trimmed by 5 bases and 6 bases, with 11 bases remaining between them. The CDR3 is 13 residues long. The CDR3 bases are TGTGCCAGCAGCGTATCAGGGGTTCAGCCCCAGCATTTT. It specifies CASSVSGVQPQHF. Variable domain in full (rest from reference TRBV11-2 and TRBJ1-5): EAGVAQSPRYKIIEKRQSVAFWCNPISGHATLYWYQQILGQGPKLLIQFQNNGVVDDSQLPKDRFSAERLKGVDSTLKIQPAKLEDSAVYLCASSVSGVQPQHFGDGTRLSIL.

The CDR3 loop is CASSPRQGSRYTF. Here the CDR3 DNA reads TGTGCCAGCAGTCCGAGGCAGGGTTCACGCTACACCTTC. This rearrangement joins TRBV27 to TRBJ1-2; D is perhaps TRBD1 (5 bases). The V end lost 5 bases, the J end lost 9 bases, and 16 bases lay between the germline ends. CDR3 length equals 13 residues. Germline V gene lookup returns CDR1 MNHEY and CDR2 SMNVEV (reference sequence).

The V call is TRBV6-2 or TRBV6-3, the J call TRBJ1-2, with 7 bases lining up with TRBD1. CDR3 length: 12 amino acids. With V trimmed by 4 bases and J by 10 bases, 6 bases remained unmatched. Germline CDR1 MNHEY, CDR2 SVGEGT. Here the CDR3 reads CASSFTTGHYTF. The DNA of the CDR3 is TGTGCCAGCAGTTTCACGACAGGGCACTACACCTTC.

The gene calls are TRBV5-6 and TRBJ2-7; D might be TRBD2 (6 bases). The CDR3 covers 14 residues. The V end lost 2 bases, the J end lost 5 bases, and 14 bases lay between the germline ends. Germline CDR1 reads SGHDT; CDR2 reads YYEEEE. CDR3 region: CASSFGRGSDEQYF. CDR3 bases: TGTGCCAGCAGCTTCGGGCGGGGAAGCGACGAGCAGTACTTC. The full variable domain, in which reference TRBV5-6 and TRBJ2-7 provide the parts outside the CDR3, is DAGVTQSPTHLIKTRGQQVTLRCSPKSGHDTVSWYQQALGQGPQFIFQYYEEEERQRGNFPDRFSGHQFPNYSSELNVNALLLGDSALYLCASSFGRGSDEQYFGPGTRLTVT.

The genes are TRBV28 and TRBJ1-5, with 11 bases identical to TRBD1. V trimming: 6 bases; J trimming: 10 bases; junction bases outside the gene matches: 5. The length of the CDR3 is 13 residues. The V gene's germline CDR1 is MDHEN and CDR2 SYDVKM. Here the CDR3 DNA reads TGTGCCAGCAGGGACAGGGGGCTCAAACCCCAGCATTTT. Translated: CASRDRGLKPQHF.

The chain uses TRBV7-2 and TRBJ2-5, with D perhaps matching TRBD2 (5 bases). From germline, CDR1 is SGHTA and CDR2 FQGNSA. The CDR3 length is 14 residues. V was clipped by 7 bases and J by 4 bases, with 16 bases between them. The CDR3 loop reads CASTGRRIGETQYF. The CDR3 nucleotides are TGTGCCAGCACTGGCCGGAGGATTGGAGAGACCCAGTACTTC.

This chain connects TRBV4-1 to TRBJ1-2, with D possibly matching TRBD1 (6 bases). The germline CDR1 and CDR2 sequences are MGHRA and YSYEKL. This CDR3 region has 16 residues. Trimming left V 3 bases short and J 3 bases short, with 17 bases between. CDR3 region: CASSQMGRGEDYGYTF. In DNA form, the CDR3 reads TGCGCCAGCAGCCAGATGGGGAGGGGGGAAGACTATGGCTACACCTTC.

The rearrangement joins TRBV6-5 to TRBJ2-1; no clear D gene. Germline values: CDR1 MNHEY, CDR2 SVGAGI. This CDR3 is 15 amino acids long. The ends were cut back, 2 bases at V and 0 bases at J, with 8 bases in the middle. CDR3 protein: CASSYRQNSYNEQFF. CDR3 in DNA: TGTGCCAGCAGTTACCGTCAAAACTCCTACAATGAGCAGTTCTTC.

The chain uses TRBV5-1 and TRBJ2-2; weak D call: TRBD1 (5 bases). Germline loops: CDR1 SGHRS, CDR2 YFSETQ. The CDR3 totals 14 residues. The V and J ends lost 4 bases and 6 bases respectively, with 13 bases between them. The CDR3 loop reads CASSPILGAGELFF. CDR3 sequence (DNA): TGCGCCAGCAGCCCTATTCTAGGGGCCGGGGAGCTGTTTTTT.

The gene calls are TRBV6-5 and TRBJ2-3; no clear D gene. The V gene's germline CDR1 is MNHEY and CDR2 SVGAGI. The CDR3 covers 14 residues. V lost 0 bases, J lost 2 bases, and 6 bases lay in between. CDR3 sequence reads: CASSYSTTTDTQYF. The CDR3 DNA is TGTGCCAGCAGTTACTCTACGACCACAGATACGCAGTATTTT.

This chain joins TRBV5-1 and TRBJ1-6; 9 bases agree with TRBD1. After removal of 0 bases from V and 10 bases from J, the junction contained 5 bases not matched to a gene. The CDR3 is 15 residues long. Germline loops: CDR1 SGHRS, CDR2 YFSETQ. As DNA, the CDR3 is TGCGCCAGCAGCTTGGCGGACAGGGGAATATCACCCCTCCACTTT. Protein: CASSLADRGISPLHF.

This rearrangement joins TRBV19 to TRBJ1-4, with no clear D. Germline CDR1 LNHDA, CDR2 SQIVND (reference sequence). V was cut by 3 bases and J by 8 bases, with 10 bases left in between. The CDR3 contains 13 residues. The DNA of the CDR3 is TGTGCCAGTAGTATTCGGGGTGCCGAAAAACTGTTTTTT. Protein product: CASSIRGAEKLFF.

This clone was recorded once. The V and J genes are TRBV5-6 and TRBJ1-6, with D uncertain. Germline V gives CDR1 SGHDT, CDR2 YYEEEE. This CDR3 spans 15 amino acids. Deletions cut 0 bases from V and 10 bases from J, with 14 bases between. This chain's CDR3 is CASSLVTGEVSPLHF. CDR3 DNA: TGTGCCAGCAGCTTGGTTACGGGTGAGGTGTCACCCCTCCACTTT.

The chain employs TRBV20-1 and TRBJ2-7; D may be TRBD1 (6 bases). Trimming took 6 bases from V and 5 from J, leaving 11 bases between them. The CDR3 contains 11 residues. The germline V gene has CDR1 DFQATT and CDR2 SNEGSKA (reference sequence). CDR3 DNA: TGCAGTGCCCTCAGGGGACACGAGCAGTACTTC. It is translated as CSALRGHEQYF.

The chain is built from TRBV19 and TRBJ1-3; D not certain. Germline lookup yields CDR1 LNHDA and CDR2 SQIVND (reference sequence). The CDR3 loop spans 15 amino acids. V gave up 7 bases and J gave up 2 bases, with 15 bases separating them. Here the CDR3 reads CASTPAGWAGNTIYF. CDR3 DNA sequence: TGTGCCAGTACTCCCGCCGGCTGGGCTGGAAACACCATATATTTT.

This clone has only one observation. The chain uses TRBV19 and TRBJ1-2, with D hard to call. The CDR3 spans 14 residues. The V gene lost 3 bases and the J gene lost 2 bases, with 10 bases spanning the gap. Germline V lookup: CDR1 LNHDA, CDR2 SQIVND (reference sequence). The CDR3 region has the DNA TGTGCCAGTAGTATTATCGGGGAAAACTATGGCTACACCTTC. This sequence encodes CASSIIGENYGYTF.

CDR3 loop: CASSADSGGAKTQYF. CDR3 nucleotides: TGTGCCAGCAGTGCTGATAGCGGGGGGGCGAAGACCCAGTACTTC. V usage is TRBV25-1 and J usage is TRBJ2-5; 11 nucleotides match TRBD2. The CDR3 extends over 15 amino acids. V shed 4 bases and J 6 bases; nucleotides not matched to a gene: 7. The germline gives CDR1 MGHDK, CDR2 SYGVNS.